A selection of T cell receptor beta chains follows, all from one sample in a study of identical twins. TCRdb itself ran the 5' RACE reads through MiXCR, one entry per CDR3 protein. Of around 250,000 distinct CDR3 sequences in the sample, roughly an eighth were seen once. Another study also made use of these data, one on yellow fever vaccine responses in identical twins.

The sequencing input was memory (CD45RO+) T cells sorted from blood. These receptors originate from a woman aged 18 to 35 in good health. Each CDR3 is given with its conserved first and last residue. Fields, in order: CDR3 protein, CDR3 DNA, J gene, D gene, V gene, clone size. D genes are given only for firm matches. A clone size is listed for some rows: how often the clone was seen (once, few, many), or a class if it is expanded.

CDR3: CASSYTDSHQPQHF
DNA: TGTGCCAGCAGTTACACAGATAGCCATCAGCCCCAGCATTTT
J: TRBJ1-5
D: NA
V: TRBV6-2/TRBV6-3
size: many

CDR3: CSVEGFRDRDYNEQFF
DNA: TGCAGCGTGGAAGGCTTTAGGGACAGGGACTACAATGAGCAGTTCTTC
J: TRBJ2-1
D: TRBD1
V: TRBV29-1
size: NA

CDR3: CASSSDRDGEQYF
DNA: TGTGCCAGCAGCTCGGACAGGGATGGCGAGCAGTACTTC
J: TRBJ2-7
D: TRBD1
V: TRBV7-9
size: few

CDR3: CASSPMGGSYNEQFF
DNA: TGTGCCAGCTCACCCATGGGGGGCTCCTACAATGAGCAGTTCTTC
J: TRBJ2-1
D: NA
V: TRBV18
size: few

CDR3: CSARVPSGRVRFF
DNA: TGCAGTGCTAGAGTCCCTAGCGGGAGAGTTAGGTTCTTC
J: TRBJ2-1
D: TRBD2
V: TRBV20-1
size: few

CDR3: CASSLSGGNPYNEQFF
DNA: TGTGCCAGCTCACTCTCCGGGGGAAATCCCTACAATGAGCAGTTCTTC
J: TRBJ2-1
D: NA
V: TRBV18
size: few

CDR3: CASSSVWEGDTEAFF
DNA: TGTGCCAGCTCGAGTGTATGGGAGGGGGACACTGAAGCTTTCTTT
J: TRBJ1-1
D: NA
V: TRBV18
size: few

CDR3: CASSLMRIAGSNEQFF
DNA: TGTGCCAGCAGCTTAATGAGAATAGCGGGGTCCAATGAGCAGTTCTTC
J: TRBJ2-1
D: TRBD2
V: TRBV7-8
size: NA

CDR3: CASSQDWGGAFTEAFF
DNA: TGTGCCAGCAGCCAAGATTGGGGGGGCGCTTTCACTGAAGCTTTCTTT
J: TRBJ1-1
D: NA
V: TRBV14
size: NA

CDR3: CASSAGDSWETQYF
DNA: TGTGCCAGCAGTGCCGGAGATAGCTGGGAGACCCAGTACTTC
J: TRBJ2-5
D: NA
V: TRBV6-1
size: NA

CDR3: CASSERTGSVNEQFF
DNA: TGTGCCAGCAGCGAACGGACAGGGTCTGTGAATGAGCAGTTCTTC
J: TRBJ2-1
D: TRBD1
V: TRBV6-4
size: many

CDR3: CSARAYTEAFF
DNA: TGCAGTGCTAGAGCCTACACTGAAGCTTTCTTT
J: TRBJ1-1
D: NA
V: TRBV20-1
size: NA

CDR3: CASISSTDTQYF
DNA: TGTGCCAGCATATCGTCCACAGATACGCAGTATTTT
J: TRBJ2-3
D: NA
V: TRBV3-1
size: NA

CDR3: CASSLVRVSGEQYF
DNA: TGTGCCAGCAGCTTAGTGCGGGTCTCGGGAGAGCAGTACTTC
J: TRBJ2-7
D: NA
V: TRBV11-2
size: NA

CDR3: CATRGLAGGNEQFF
DNA: TGCGCCACCAGGGGGCTAGCGGGAGGAAATGAGCAGTTCTTC
J: TRBJ2-1
D: TRBD2
V: TRBV10-2
size: many

CDR3: CASSRTSGGARELFF
DNA: TGTGCCAGCAGTAGGACTAGCGGGGGGGCCCGGGAGCTGTTTTTT
J: TRBJ2-2
D: TRBD2
V: TRBV11-2
size: few

CDR3: CASSSSADTQYF
DNA: TGTGCCAGCTCATCCTCGGCAGATACGCAGTATTTT
J: TRBJ2-3
D: NA
V: TRBV18
size: many

CDR3: CASRPSGAHTGELFF
DNA: TGTGCCAGCAGGCCTAGCGGGGCGCACACCGGGGAGCTGTTTTTT
J: TRBJ2-2
D: TRBD2
V: TRBV28
size: NA

CDR3: CSAGTGDTEAFF
DNA: TGCAGCGCCGGGACAGGGGACACTGAAGCTTTCTTT
J: TRBJ1-1
D: TRBD1
V: TRBV29-1
size: NA

CDR3: CAISDNTGAQETQYF
DNA: TGTGCCATCAGTGACAACACAGGGGCCCAAGAGACCCAGTACTTC
J: TRBJ2-5
D: TRBD1
V: TRBV10-3
size: many

CDR3: CASSPRTGDYTGELFF
DNA: TGTGCCAGCAGTCCTCGGACAGGGGATTATACCGGGGAGCTGTTTTTT
J: TRBJ2-2
D: TRBD1
V: TRBV6-1
size: NA

CDR3: CASKRGLLSTDTQYF
DNA: TGTGCCAGCAAACGGGGTCTGTTAAGCACAGATACGCAGTATTTT
J: TRBJ2-3
D: NA
V: TRBV7-9
size: many

CDR3: CASSQPGPGAMAKNIQYF
DNA: TGTGCCAGCAGCCAACCCGGCCCGGGAGCCATGGCCAAAAACATTCAGTACTTC
J: TRBJ2-4
D: NA
V: TRBV3-1
size: few

CDR3: CATPGMSNEQFF
DNA: TGTGCCACCCCCGGGATGTCTAATGAGCAGTTCTTC
J: TRBJ2-1
D: NA
V: TRBV6-4
size: NA

CDR3: CASSQVNLVTYNEQFF
DNA: TGCGCCAGCAGCCAAGTTAATCTAGTAACCTACAATGAGCAGTTCTTC
J: TRBJ2-1
D: NA
V: TRBV4-1
size: many

CDR3: CASSRDQRELFF
DNA: TGTGCCAGCAGTCGGGACCAAAGGGAGCTGTTTTTT
J: TRBJ2-2
D: NA
V: TRBV3-1
size: NA

CDR3: CSAREIRSGLYEQYF
DNA: TGCAGTGCTAGGGAGATACGAAGCGGGTTATACGAGCAGTACTTC
J: TRBJ2-7
D: NA
V: TRBV20-1
size: NA

CDR3: CASSLREEAGYEQFF
DNA: TGTGCCAGCAGCCTCAGGGAAGAGGCTGGATATGAGCAGTTCTTC
J: TRBJ2-1
D: NA
V: TRBV6-2/TRBV6-3
size: many

CDR3: CASGLAGGGTGELFF
DNA: TGTGCCAGCGGATTAGCGGGAGGAGGCACCGGGGAGCTGTTTTTT
J: TRBJ2-2
D: TRBD2
V: TRBV7-9
size: few

CDR3: CSVTTYNEQFF
DNA: TGCAGCGTCACCACCTACAATGAGCAGTTCTTC
J: TRBJ2-1
D: NA
V: TRBV29-1
size: many

CDR3: CSARAGNSQETQYF
DNA: TGCAGTGCTAGAGCGGGCAACTCCCAAGAGACCCAGTACTTC
J: TRBJ2-5
D: NA
V: TRBV20-1
size: NA

CDR3: CASSQDRQNNEQFF
DNA: TGCGCCAGCAGCCAAGATCGGCAGAACAATGAGCAGTTCTTC
J: TRBJ2-1
D: NA
V: TRBV4-3
size: many

CDR3: CSARPPGQGVGETQYF
DNA: TGCAGTGCTAGACCCCCGGGACAGGGTGTTGGAGAGACCCAGTACTTC
J: TRBJ2-5
D: TRBD1
V: TRBV20-1
size: NA

CDR3: CSVEGGQSGANVLTF
DNA: TGCAGCGTTGAGGGAGGACAGTCTGGGGCCAACGTCCTGACTTTC
J: TRBJ2-6
D: NA
V: TRBV29-1
size: many